The 10 T cell receptor beta chains reported below all come from one sample, sequenced in a study of T cell clones after liver transplantation. Some clones are missing from TCRdb's copy, which holds only in-frame ones; the method was immunoSEQ multiplex PCR. The table records roughly 100,000 clones, around four fifths of them present only once. Source: CD4+ T cells from blood, taken before liver transplant. Receptors originate from a human donor who received a liver transplant.

The rearrangement uses TRBV5-4 and TRBJ1-1, with D uncertain. The germline V gene has CDR1 SGHNT and CDR2 YYREEE (reference sequence). V was clipped by 1 base and J by 0 bases, with 16 bases between them. The CDR3 consists of 17 residues. DNA of the CDR3: TGTGCCAGCAGCTTGCCCGGTCAGGTTTCCATGAACACTGAAGCTTTCTTT. Protein: CASSLPGQVSMNTEAFF.

Only one count was recorded for this clone. V usage is TRBV29-1 and J usage is TRBJ1-2, with TRBD1 as a possible D gene (5 bases). The germline V gene encodes CDR1 SQVTM and CDR2 ANQGSEA. The CDR3 totals 11 residues. V was clipped by 4 bases and J by 3 bases, with 6 bases between them. The chain's CDR3 is CSVVGDYGYTF. The CDR3 nucleotides read TGCAGCGTTGTGGGGGACTATGGCTACACCTTC.

The chain joins TRBV19 to TRBJ2-1; D gene uncertain. The germline V gene encodes CDR1 LNHDA and CDR2 SQIVND (reference sequence). This CDR3 has 12 residues. The V end lost 5 bases, the J end lost 2 bases, and 4 bases lay between the germline ends. The chain's CDR3 is CASSLAYNEQFF. The CDR3 DNA reads TGTGCCAGTAGTTTGGCCTACAATGAGCAGTTCTTC.

The chain combines TRBV6-6 with TRBJ1-2; weak D call: TRBD1 (5 bases). This CDR3 contains 15 residues. Germline CDR1 MNHNY, CDR2 SVGAGI (reference sequence). Trimming removed 6 bases at V and 5 bases at J, with 19 bases between. The CDR3 sequence is CASRPQGATPYGYTF. As DNA, the CDR3 is TGTGCCAGCAGACCCCAGGGTGCAACGCCTTATGGCTACACCTTC.

This chain joins TRBV19 and TRBJ1-4; a possible D gene is TRBD1 (6 bases). CDR3 length: 16 residues. V lost 3 bases, J lost 1 base, and 12 bases lay in between. CDR1 and CDR2 from the germline V gene are LNHDA and SQIVND (reference sequence). CDR3 protein: CASSILTGGTNEKLFF. The CDR3 nucleotides read TGTGCCAGTAGTATCCTGACAGGTGGAACTAATGAAAAACTGTTTTTT. Supplemented by reference TRBV19 and TRBJ1-4, the full variable domain reads DGGITQSPKYLFRKEGQNVTLSCEQNLNHDAMYWYRQDPGQGLRLIYYSQIVNDFQKGDIAEGYSVSREKKESFPLTVTSAQKNPTAFYLCASSILTGGTNEKLFFGSGTQLSVL.

The rearrangement uses TRBV25-1 and TRBJ2-3; no clear D gene. Per germline, CDR1 MGHDK and CDR2 SYGVNS. V shed 2 bases and J shed 2 bases, with 11 bases lying between them. The CDR3 length is 15 residues. The CDR3, as DNA: TGTGCCAGCAGTGAAGGCAGAAGAGTCACAGATACGCAGTATTTT. This codes for CASSEGRRVTDTQYF.

The CDR3 coding sequence is TGTGCCAGCAGCTTAGCAGACAATCAGCCCCAGCATTTT. Protein: CASSLADNQPQHF. V and J are TRBV7-9 and TRBJ1-5; no clear D. The germline gives CDR1 SEHNR, CDR2 FQNEAQ (reference sequence). V dropped 0 bases and J dropped 3 bases, with 3 bases sitting between them. The CDR3 length is 13 residues.

V usage is TRBV4-2 and J usage is TRBJ1-4, with D uncertain. Trimming took 4 bases from V and 3 from J, leaving 9 bases between them. Germline V CDR1 and CDR2: LGHNA, YNFKEQ. The CDR3 has 14 amino acids. CDR3 sequence reads: CASSPGAANEKLFF. The CDR3 DNA sequence: TGTGCCAGCAGCCCCGGTGCGGCTAATGAAAAACTGTTTTTT.

This chain links TRBV12-5 with TRBJ2-5; possibly TRBD1 for D (6 bases). The CDR3 totals 13 residues. The germline V gene has CDR1 LGHNT and CDR2 FRNRAP. With 6 bases removed from V and 3 bases from J, the gap between germline ends came to 11 bases. The CDR3 DNA follows: TGTGCTAGTGGGTCGGACAGCAAAGAGACCCAGTACTTC. The encoded protein is CASGSDSKETQYF.

This chain uses TRBV21-1 with TRBJ1-4; the table's D gene call, TRBD1, was not cross checked with the DNA. TRBV21-1 represents a pseudogene. The CDR3 length is 15 residues. CDR3 residues: CASSKGPLPWEKLFF. In DNA form, the CDR3 reads TGTGCCAGCAGCAAAGGGCCGCTCCCTTGGGAAAAACTGTTTTTT.